The clone carrying this TCR beta chain was recorded once. The data derive from a study of T cell responses to AZD1222 COVID-19 vaccine. Germline CDR1 is SGHVS and CDR2 is FQNEAQ. Trimming pared 1 base from V and 4 bases from J, leaving 8 bases between. The CDR3 has 15 amino acids. Generated by immunoSEQ multiplex PCR, the TCRdb table keeps only in-frame clones and is missing some. The sample shows more than 250,000 clones, 85% to 95% of them seen only once. The sample was peripheral blood, taken on day 0 of AZD1222 vaccination. The V call is TRBV7-8, the J call TRBJ1-6; weak D call: TRBD1 (5 bases). The sequence came from an adult in good health. In DNA form, the CDR3 reads TGTGCCAGCAGCTTAGGTAGACAGTATAATTCACCCCTCCACTTT. It yields the protein CASSLGRQYNSPLHF.